This is a list of T cell receptor beta chains from one sample in a study of blood T cell repertoires in COVID-19. Assay: immunoSEQ multiplex PCR; the TCRdb copy retains only in-frame clones and omits some. The sample carries about 300,000 clones, 85% to 90% recorded once. The material sequenced was peripheral blood. The receptors stem from a woman aged 45-59 years with COVID-19, enrolled during active disease. The conserved cysteine and the conserved F or W are not part of the CDR3 here. Only part of the rows carry a size: once, few, many, or a class if the clone is expanded.

size	J	V	CDR3
.	TRBJ1-1	TRBV6-5	ASSYSIGGGTEAF
.	TRBJ2-2	TRBV5-1	ASSGTGQSTGELF
.	TRBJ1-2	TRBV5-6	ASSPYKGTANYGYT
.	TRBJ2-7	TRBV10-1	ASSESGTSGSYEQY
.	TRBJ2-1	TRBV7-9	ASSLALAGDDLYNEQF
.	TRBJ2-7	TRBV15	ATSTTGGVHEQY
.	TRBJ2-3	TRBV11-1	ASSMTSGRTLTQY
.	TRBJ1-1	TRBV5-1	ASSLTGPNTEAF
.	TRBJ2-2	TRBV9	ASDQGPNTGELF
once	TRBJ2-5	TRBV9	ASSVGPGQETQY
.	TRBJ1-6	TRBV6-5	ASSYTTGGSPLH
.	TRBJ1-4	TRBV19	ASGPGEKLF
.	TRBJ2-2	TRBV19	ASNGRGYTGELF
.	TRBJ2-7	TRBV18	ASSPTGKAREQY
.	TRBJ1-6	TRBV6-4	ASSDQGGYNSPLH
.	TRBJ1-1	TRBV4-1	ASSQGALSPGRGGTEAF
.	TRBJ2-5	TRBV7-9	ASSKEGGETQY
.	TRBJ1-5	TRBV20-1	SATGELSQH
.	TRBJ2-1	TRBV9	ASSVVLAGGHEQF
.	TRBJ1-2	TRBV7-2	ASSLDSNYGYT
.	TRBJ2-3	TRBV23-1	ATQPPGRVFADTQY
.	TRBJ2-7	TRBV24-1	ATSPTGGFREQY
once	TRBJ2-1	TRBV14	ASSQDRLADSYNEQF
once	TRBJ1-1	TRBV18	ASSPEGGRGLNTEAF
.	TRBJ1-4	TRBV30	AWSVYRGVTNEKLF
.	TRBJ2-5	TRBV6-5	ASSPHTGGDETQY
.	TRBJ2-4	TRBV28	ASSRAGYRAKNIQY
.	TRBJ2-1	TRBV9	ASSVGIAGGAYNEQF
once	TRBJ1-1	TRBV9	ASSMIQGALTEAF
.	TRBJ2-7	TRBV19	ASSRTGTGDYEQY
once	TRBJ1-2	TRBV6-2/TRBV6-3	ASSQQAHYGYT
.	TRBJ1-1	TRBV27	ASSSRQGNVAEAF
.	TRBJ2-7	TRBV7-9	ASSLVPDRAYEQY
once	TRBJ1-4	TRBV4-3	ASSQSPGTGVAANEKLF
.	TRBJ2-7	TRBV11-3	ASSLVPELRNSYEQY
.	TRBJ2-5	TRBV5-4	ASSLPGGERETQY
few	TRBJ2-2	TRBV6-4	ASKGLHTGELF
.	TRBJ2-7	TRBV5-6	ASSLNIGGFSYEQY
.	TRBJ1-4	TRBV7-9	ASSMEANEKLF
.	TRBJ1-5	TRBV7-2	ASSLRQGGNQPQH
.	TRBJ2-3	TRBV30	AWSPPTSTDTQY
.	TRBJ1-2	TRBV19	ASRRRGGNYGYT